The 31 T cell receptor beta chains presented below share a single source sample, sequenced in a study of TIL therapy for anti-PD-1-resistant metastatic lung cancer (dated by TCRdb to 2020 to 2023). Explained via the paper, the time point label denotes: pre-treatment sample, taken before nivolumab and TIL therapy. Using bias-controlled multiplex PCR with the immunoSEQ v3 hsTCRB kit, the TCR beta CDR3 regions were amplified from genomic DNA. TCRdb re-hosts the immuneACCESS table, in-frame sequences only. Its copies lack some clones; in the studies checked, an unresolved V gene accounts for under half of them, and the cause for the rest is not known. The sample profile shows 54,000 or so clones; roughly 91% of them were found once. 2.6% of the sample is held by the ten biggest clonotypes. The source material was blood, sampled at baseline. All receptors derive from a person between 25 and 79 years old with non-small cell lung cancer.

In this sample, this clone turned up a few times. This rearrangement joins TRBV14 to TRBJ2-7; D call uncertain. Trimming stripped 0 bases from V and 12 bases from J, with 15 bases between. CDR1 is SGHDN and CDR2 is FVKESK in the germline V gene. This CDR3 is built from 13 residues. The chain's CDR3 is CASSQDPRRPPYF. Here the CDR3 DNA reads TGTGCCAGCAGCCAAGATCCCCGGCGGCCCCCGTACTTC.

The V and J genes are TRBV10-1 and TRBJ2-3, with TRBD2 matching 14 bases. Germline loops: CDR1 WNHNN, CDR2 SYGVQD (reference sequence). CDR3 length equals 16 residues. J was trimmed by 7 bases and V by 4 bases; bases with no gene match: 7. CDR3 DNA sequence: TGCGCCAGCAGTGGAACCGGGACTAGCGGGAGATATACGCAGTATTTT. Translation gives CASSGTGTSGRYTQYF.

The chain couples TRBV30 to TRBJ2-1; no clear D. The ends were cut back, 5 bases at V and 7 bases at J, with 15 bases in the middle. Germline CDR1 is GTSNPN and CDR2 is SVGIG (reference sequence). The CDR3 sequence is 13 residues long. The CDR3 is CAWAKGRVNEQFF. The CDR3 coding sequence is TGTGCCTGGGCCAAGGGCCGGGTGAATGAGCAGTTCTTC.

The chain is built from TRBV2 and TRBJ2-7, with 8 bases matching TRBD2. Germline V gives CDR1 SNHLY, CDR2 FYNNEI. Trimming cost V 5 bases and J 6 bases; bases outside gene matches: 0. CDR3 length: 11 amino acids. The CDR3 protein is CASSSGSEQYF. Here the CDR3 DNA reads TGTGCCAGCAGTAGCGGGAGCGAGCAGTACTTC.

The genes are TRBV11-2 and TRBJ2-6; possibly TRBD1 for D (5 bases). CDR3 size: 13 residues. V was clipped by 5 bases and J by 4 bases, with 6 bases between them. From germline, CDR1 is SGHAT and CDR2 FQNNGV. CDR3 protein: CASSAGGANVLTF. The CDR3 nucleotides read TGTGCCAGCAGCGCAGGGGGGGCCAACGTCCTGACTTTC.

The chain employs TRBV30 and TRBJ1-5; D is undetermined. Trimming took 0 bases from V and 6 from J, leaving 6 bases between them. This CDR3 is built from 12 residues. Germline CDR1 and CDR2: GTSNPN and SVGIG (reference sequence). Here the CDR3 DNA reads TGTGCCTGGAGTGTACTAGGTCAGCCCCAGCATTTT. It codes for CAWSVLGQPQHF. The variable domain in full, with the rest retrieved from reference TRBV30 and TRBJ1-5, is SQTIHQWPATLVQPVGSPLSLECTVEGTSNPNLYWYRQAAGRGLQLLFYSVGIGQISSEVPQNLSASRPQDRQFILSSKKLLLSDSGFYLCAWSVLGQPQHFGDGTRLSIL.

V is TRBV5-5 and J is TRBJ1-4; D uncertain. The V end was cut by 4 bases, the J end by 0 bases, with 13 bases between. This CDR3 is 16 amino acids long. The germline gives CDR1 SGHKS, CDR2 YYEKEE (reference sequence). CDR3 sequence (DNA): TGTGCCAGCAGCCGAATTACGGGGTCAACTAATGAAAAACTGTTTTTT. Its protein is CASSRITGSTNEKLFF.

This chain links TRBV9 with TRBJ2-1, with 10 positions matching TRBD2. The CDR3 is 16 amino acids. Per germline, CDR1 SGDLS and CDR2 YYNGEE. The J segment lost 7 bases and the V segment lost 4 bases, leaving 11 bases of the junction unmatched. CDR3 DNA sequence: TGTGCCAGCAGCCCTCGCAGCGGGGGGGGAGTAAATGAGCAGTTCTTC. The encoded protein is CASSPRSGGGVNEQFF.

The CDR3 DNA reads TGCGCCAGCAGCTTGGACCGTCAGAATGAAAAACTGTTTTTT. It is translated as CASSLDRQNEKLFF. The chain couples TRBV5-1 to TRBJ1-4, with D hard to call. The V and J ends lost 0 bases and 5 bases respectively, with 8 bases between them. CDR3 length: 14 residues. CDR1 and CDR2 (germline): SGHRS, YFSETQ.

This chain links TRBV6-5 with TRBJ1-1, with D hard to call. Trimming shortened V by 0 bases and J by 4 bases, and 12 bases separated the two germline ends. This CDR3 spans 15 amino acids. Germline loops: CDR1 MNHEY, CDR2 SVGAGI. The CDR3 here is CASSYSTLGSTEAFF. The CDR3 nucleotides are TGTGCCAGCAGTTACTCGACCCTAGGCAGCACTGAAGCTTTCTTT.

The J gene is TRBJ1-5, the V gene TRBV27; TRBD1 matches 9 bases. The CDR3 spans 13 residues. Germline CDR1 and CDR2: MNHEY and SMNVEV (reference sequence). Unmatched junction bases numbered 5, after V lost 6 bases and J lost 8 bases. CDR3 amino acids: CASRKGQGKPQHF. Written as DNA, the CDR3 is TGTGCCAGCAGAAAGGGACAGGGCAAGCCCCAGCATTTT.

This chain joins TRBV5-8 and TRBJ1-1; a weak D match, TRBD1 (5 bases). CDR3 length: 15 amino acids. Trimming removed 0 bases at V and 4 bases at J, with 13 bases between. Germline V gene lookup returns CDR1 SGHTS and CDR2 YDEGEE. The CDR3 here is CASSLVTPGATEAFF. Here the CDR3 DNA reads TGTGCCAGCAGCTTGGTAACTCCCGGGGCCACTGAAGCTTTCTTT.

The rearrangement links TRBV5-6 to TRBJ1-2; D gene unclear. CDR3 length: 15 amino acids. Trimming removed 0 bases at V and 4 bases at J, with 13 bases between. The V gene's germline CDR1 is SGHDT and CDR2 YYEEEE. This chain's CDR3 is CASSLAVVVGYGYTF. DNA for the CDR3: TGTGCCAGCAGCTTGGCGGTGGTAGTTGGCTATGGCTACACCTTC. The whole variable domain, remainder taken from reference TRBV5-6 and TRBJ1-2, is DAGVTQSPTHLIKTRGQQVTLRCSPKSGHDTVSWYQQALGQGPQFIFQYYEEEERQRGNFPDRFSGHQFPNYSSELNVNALLLGDSALYLCASSLAVVVGYGYTFGSGTRLTVV.

This chain's CDR3 is CASSKKGGTSGTDTQYF. The CDR3, as DNA: TGTGCCAGCAGCAAGAAAGGCGGGACTAGCGGCACAGATACGCAGTATTTT. The rearrangement joins TRBV7-2 to TRBJ2-3, with 10 bases matching TRBD2. This CDR3 comprises 17 residues. V trimming: 5 bases; J trimming: 1 base; junction bases outside the gene matches: 9. Germline V gene lookup returns CDR1 SGHTA and CDR2 FQGNSA.

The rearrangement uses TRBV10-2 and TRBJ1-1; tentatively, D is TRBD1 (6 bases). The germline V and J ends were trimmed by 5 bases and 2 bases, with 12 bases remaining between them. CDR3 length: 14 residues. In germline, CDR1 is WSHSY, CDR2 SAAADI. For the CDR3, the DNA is TGCGCCAGCAGTCGGACAGTCAAAAACACTGAAGCTTTCTTT. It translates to CASSRTVKNTEAFF.

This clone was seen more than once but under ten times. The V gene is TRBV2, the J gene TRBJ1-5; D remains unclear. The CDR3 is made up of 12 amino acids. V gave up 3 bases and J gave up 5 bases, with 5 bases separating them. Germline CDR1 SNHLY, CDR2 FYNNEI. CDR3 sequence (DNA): TGTGCCAGCAGTGACGGCCATCAGCCCCAGCATTTT. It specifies CASSDGHQPQHF.

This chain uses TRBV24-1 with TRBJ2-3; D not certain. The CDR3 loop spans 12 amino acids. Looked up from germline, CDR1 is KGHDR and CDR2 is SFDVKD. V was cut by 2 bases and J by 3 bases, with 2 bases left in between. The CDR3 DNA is TGTGCCACCAGTGATTGGACAGATACGCAGTATTTT. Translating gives CATSDWTDTQYF.

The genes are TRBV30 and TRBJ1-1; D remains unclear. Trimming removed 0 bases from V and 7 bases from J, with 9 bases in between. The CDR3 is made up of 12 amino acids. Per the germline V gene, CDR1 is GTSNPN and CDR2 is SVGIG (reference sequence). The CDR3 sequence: CAWSVLSYEAFF. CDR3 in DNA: TGTGCCTGGAGTGTACTGTCCTATGAAGCTTTCTTT.

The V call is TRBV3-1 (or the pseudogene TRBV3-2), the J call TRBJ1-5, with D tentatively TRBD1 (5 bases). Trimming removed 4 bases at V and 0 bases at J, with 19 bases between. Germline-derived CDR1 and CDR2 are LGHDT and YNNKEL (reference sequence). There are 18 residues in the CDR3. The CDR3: CASSPAGTADYSNQPQHF. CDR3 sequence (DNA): TGTGCCAGCAGCCCCGCCGGGACGGCTGATTATAGCAATCAGCCCCAGCATTTT.

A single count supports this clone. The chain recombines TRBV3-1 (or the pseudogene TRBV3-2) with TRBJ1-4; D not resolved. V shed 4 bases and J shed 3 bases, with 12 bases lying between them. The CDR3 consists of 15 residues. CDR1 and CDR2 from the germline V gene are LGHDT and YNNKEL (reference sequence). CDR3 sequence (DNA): TGTGCCAGCAGCCCAGGCGTGGGCCCTAATGAAAAACTGTTTTTT. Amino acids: CASSPGVGPNEKLFF.

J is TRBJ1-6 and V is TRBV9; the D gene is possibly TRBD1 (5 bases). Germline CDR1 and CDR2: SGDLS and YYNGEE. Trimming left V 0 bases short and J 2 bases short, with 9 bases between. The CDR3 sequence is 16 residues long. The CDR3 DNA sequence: TGTGCCAGCAGCGTAGGTCGGGACGCCTATAATTCACCCCTCCACTTT. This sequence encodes CASSVGRDAYNSPLHF.

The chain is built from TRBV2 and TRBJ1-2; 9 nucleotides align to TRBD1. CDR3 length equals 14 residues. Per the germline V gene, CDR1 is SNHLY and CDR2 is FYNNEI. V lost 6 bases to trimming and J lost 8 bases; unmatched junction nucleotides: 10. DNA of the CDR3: TGTGCCAGCAGGTCACAGGGGGCGGTCTTGGGCTACACCTTC. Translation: CASRSQGAVLGYTF.

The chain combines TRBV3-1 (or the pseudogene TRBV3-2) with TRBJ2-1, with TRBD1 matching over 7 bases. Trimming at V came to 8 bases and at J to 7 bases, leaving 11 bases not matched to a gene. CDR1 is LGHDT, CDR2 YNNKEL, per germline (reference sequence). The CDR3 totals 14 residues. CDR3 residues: CASSGGLAFNEQFF. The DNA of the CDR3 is TGTGCCAGCTCAGGGGGATTGGCTTTTAATGAGCAGTTCTTC.

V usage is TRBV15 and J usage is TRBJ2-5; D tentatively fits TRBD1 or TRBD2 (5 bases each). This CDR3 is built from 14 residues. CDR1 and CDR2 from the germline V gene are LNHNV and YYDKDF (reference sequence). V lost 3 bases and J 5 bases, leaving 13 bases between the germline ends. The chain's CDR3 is CATSSRGAGETQYF. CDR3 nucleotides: TGTGCCACCAGCAGCCGGGGCGCCGGGGAGACCCAGTACTTC. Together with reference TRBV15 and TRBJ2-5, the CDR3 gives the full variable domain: DAMVIQNPRYQVTQFGKPVTLSCSQTLNHNVMYWYQQKSSQAPKLLFHYYDKDFNNEADTPDNFQSRRPNTSFCFLDIRSPGLGDTAMYLCATSSRGAGETQYFGPGTRLLVL.

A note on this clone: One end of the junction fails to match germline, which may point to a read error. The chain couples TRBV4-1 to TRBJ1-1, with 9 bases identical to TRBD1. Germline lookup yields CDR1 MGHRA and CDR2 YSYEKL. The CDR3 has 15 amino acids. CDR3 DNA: TGCGCCAGCACCCAAGGACAGGGGTCGACCACTGAAGCTTTCTTT. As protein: CASTQGQGSTTEAFF.

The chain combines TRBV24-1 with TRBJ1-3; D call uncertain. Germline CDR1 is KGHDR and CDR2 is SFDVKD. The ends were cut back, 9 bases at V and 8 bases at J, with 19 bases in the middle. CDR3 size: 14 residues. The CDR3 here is CATYPLFSVDTIYF. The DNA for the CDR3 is TGTGCCACCTACCCCCTGTTCTCGGTCGACACCATATATTTT.

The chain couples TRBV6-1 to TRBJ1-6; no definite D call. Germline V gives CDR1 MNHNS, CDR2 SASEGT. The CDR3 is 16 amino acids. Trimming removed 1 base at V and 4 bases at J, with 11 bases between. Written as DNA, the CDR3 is TGTGCCAGCAGTGAAGATAAGCAACAATATAATTCACCCCTCCACTTT. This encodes CASSEDKQQYNSPLHF.

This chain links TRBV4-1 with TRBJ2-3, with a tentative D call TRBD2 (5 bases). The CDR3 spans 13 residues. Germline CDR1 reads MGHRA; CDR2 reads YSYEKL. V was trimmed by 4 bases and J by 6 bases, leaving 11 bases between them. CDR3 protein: CASSLTGMDTQYF. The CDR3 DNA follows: TGCGCCAGCAGCCTCACGGGGATGGATACGCAGTATTTT.

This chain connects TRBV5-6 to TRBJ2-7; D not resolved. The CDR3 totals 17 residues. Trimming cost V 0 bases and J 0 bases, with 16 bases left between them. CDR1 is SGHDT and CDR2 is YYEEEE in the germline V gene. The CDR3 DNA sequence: TGTGCCAGCAGCTTGGGACCGTTGAGCAGGTCCTCCTACGAGCAGTACTTC. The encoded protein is CASSLGPLSRSSYEQYF.

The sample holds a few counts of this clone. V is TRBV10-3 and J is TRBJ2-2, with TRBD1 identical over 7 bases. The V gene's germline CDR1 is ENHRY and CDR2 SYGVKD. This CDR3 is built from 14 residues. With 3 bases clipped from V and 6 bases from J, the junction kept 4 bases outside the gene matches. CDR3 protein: CAISETGVAGELFF. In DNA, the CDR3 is TGTGCCATCAGTGAAACAGGGGTAGCCGGGGAGCTGTTTTTT.

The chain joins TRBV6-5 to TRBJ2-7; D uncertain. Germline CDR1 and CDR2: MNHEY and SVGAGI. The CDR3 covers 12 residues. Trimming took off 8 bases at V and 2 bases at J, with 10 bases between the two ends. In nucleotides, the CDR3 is TGTGCCAGCTACTTGGATACCTACGAGCAGTACTTC. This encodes CASYLDTYEQYF.